This TCR beta chain was recorded in a study of blood T cell repertoires in COVID-19. Study in general: Sites across the United States, Italy and Spain contributed samples from acute and convalescent COVID-19. The analysed material was cDNA or gDNA that came from T cells, B-cell-depleted T cells, or PBMCs.

This CDR3 is 16 amino acids long. After removal of 0 bases from V and 4 bases from J, the junction contained 9 bases not matched to a gene. Germline values: CDR1 SGHTS, CDR2 YDEGEE. Under the authors' procedure: For nucleated cells, counts were estimated from reference gene primer amplification. Generated by immunoSEQ multiplex PCR, the TCRdb table keeps only in-frame clones and is missing some. The V and J calls and clone size are taken from that table; D and trimming were inferred from the DNA. The sample records 25,000 to 30,000 clones, more than 70% being singletons. J is TRBJ2-7 and V is TRBV5-8; the match to TRBD1 covers 8 bases. The sequence was collected from a human donor in a cohort sampled during active COVID-19. The specimen sequenced was peripheral blood. The CDR3 DNA follows: TGTGCCAGCAGCTTGGCTGACAGGGGACTTACTTACGAGCAGTACTTC. Translating it yields CASSLADRGLTYEQYF.